A selection of T cell receptor beta chains follows, all from one sample in a study of shared T cell receptors in the human thymus. Profiling relied on immunoSEQ multiplex PCR, and the TCRdb table lists in-frame clones only, not all of them. The sample carries about 380,000 clones, roughly 94% recorded once. Sequenced material: thymocytes. The receptors stem from a human donor. Each CDR3 is given with its conserved first and last residue. D genes are given only for firm matches. The listing skips clone size in some rows; elsewhere it reads once, few, many or a size class.

once	TRBJ1-2	-	TRBV19	TGTGCCAGTAGTGGCCCATCCCAGGGGAGGACCTTC	CASSGPSQGRTF
-	TRBJ1-6	TRBD1	TRBV29-1	TGCAGCGTTAGACAGGGATATAATTCACCCCTCCACTTT	CSVRQGYNSPLHF
-	TRBJ2-3	TRBD1	TRBV6-6	TGTGCCAGCAGTAGGCCGGGACAGAGCACAGATACGCAGTATTTT	CASSRPGQSTDTQYF
-	TRBJ1-1	-	TRBV5-1	TGCGCCAGCAGCAGGCACAGGGAAAACACTGAAGCTTTCTTT	CASSRHRENTEAFF
-	TRBJ1-1	-	TRBV11-2	TGTGCCAGCAGAGAACAGGACAGATTTGAAGCTTTCTTT	CASREQDRFEAFF
-	TRBJ2-1	TRBD2	TRBV14	TGTGCCAGCAGCCAAGTCCGTTACAGGCGGGAGGACGGGGATGAGCAGTTCTTC	CASSQVRYRREDGDEQFF
-	TRBJ2-3	-	TRBV28	TGTGCCAGCGGTTGGGTTTCGGATACGCAGTATTTT	CASGWVSDTQYF
-	TRBJ2-7	-	TRBV7-2	TGTGCCAGCAGCTTAGTGAAGGGGACACCCACCTACGAGCAGTACTTC	CASSLVKGTPTYEQYF
-	TRBJ2-7	-	TRBV28	TGTGCCAGCAGCAGGGGCTACGAGCAGTACTTC	CASSRGYEQYF
-	TRBJ1-1	-	TRBV11-2	TGTGCCAGCAGCCTACAGGGATCGAACACTGAAGCTTTCTTT	CASSLQGSNTEAFF
-	TRBJ2-2	-	TRBV18	TGTGCCAGCTCACCGATTCTCACAGGGTCGGCCGGGGAGCTGTTTTTT	CASSPILTGSAGELFF
once	TRBJ2-3	-	TRBV15	TGTGCCACCAGCAGAGACGTTCGAAGGGGCTGGGATACGCAGTATTTT	CATSRDVRRGWDTQYF
-	TRBJ2-4	-	TRBV18	TGTGCCAGCTCATCCCGAGAACAGGGCAAAAACATTCAGTACTTC	CASSSREQGKNIQYF
-	TRBJ2-1	-	TRBV28	TGTGCCAGCAGCGCCATGACGGACATGGCCCGAAGTGAGCAGTTCTTC	CASSAMTDMARSEQFF
-	TRBJ2-7	-	TRBV7-9	TGTGCCAGCAGCGCCGGGAACGCCTACGAGCAGTACTTC	CASSAGNAYEQYF
once	TRBJ2-1	TRBD2	TRBV28	TGTGCCAGCAGTCCCCGGACTAGCGGGAGCACCTACAATGAGCAGTTCTTC	CASSPRTSGSTYNEQFF
-	TRBJ1-4	TRBD1	TRBV5-6	TGTGCCAGCAGCCATCACCCTTGGACAGGGGAGAATGAAAAACTGTTTTTT	CASSHHPWTGENEKLFF
-	TRBJ2-1	TRBD2	TRBV6-5	TGTGCCAGCCAACTAGCGGGAGGAACCTACAATGAGCAGTTCTTC	CASQLAGGTYNEQFF
-	TRBJ2-3	TRBD2	TRBV10-3	TGTGCCATTGGACTAGCGGGGCGCACAGATACGCAGTATTTT	CAIGLAGRTDTQYF
-	TRBJ1-2	-	TRBV6-1	TGTGCCAGCAACGATACGGGCCATGGCTACACCTTC	CASNDTGHGYTF
-	TRBJ2-4	TRBD2	TRBV30	TGTGCCTGGAGTGGGCCGGGGGCTAGCGGGAGTGGGGTAGCCAAAAACATTCAGTACTTC	CAWSGPGASGSGVAKNIQYF
once	TRBJ2-2	-	TRBV5-8	TGTGCCAGCAGCTCCAAATGGGACACCGGGGAGCTGTTTTTT	CASSSKWDTGELFF
-	TRBJ1-6	-	TRBV7-8	TGTGCCAGCAGCTTAGCTCGCGGGCCCCCCCTCTATAATTCACCCCTCCACTTT	CASSLARGPPLYNSPLHF
-	TRBJ1-2	-	TRBV7-8	TGTGCCAGCAGTCACGACGCCATGGATCTCTATGGCTACACCTTC	CASSHDAMDLYGYTF
-	TRBJ2-1	-	TRBV7-9	TGTGCCAGCAGCTTAGAAAGCAAGGGGTCCTCCTACAATGAGCAGTTCTTC	CASSLESKGSSYNEQFF
-	TRBJ2-3	-	TRBV11-2	TGTGCCAGCAGCTTAAGCGGGGATACGCAGTATTTT	CASSLSGDTQYF
-	TRBJ2-7	TRBD1	TRBV27	TGTGCCAGCAGTATCCGTAGGGGTCCAGCAGGGGGATCCTACGAGCAGTACTTC	CASSIRRGPAGGSYEQYF
once	TRBJ1-2	-	TRBV28	TGTGCCAGCAGCCCCACAGTTAACTATGGCTACACCTTC	CASSPTVNYGYTF
once	TRBJ2-3	TRBD2	TRBV7-2	TGTGCCAGCAGCCATACTAGCGGGAGGCAAATCACAGATACGCAGTATTTT	CASSHTSGRQITDTQYF
-	TRBJ2-7	TRBD2	TRBV7-2	TGTGCCAGCAGCTTATTCCCACTAGCGGGTCCTAGGGAGCAGTACTTC	CASSLFPLAGPREQYF
once	TRBJ2-7	-	TRBV2	TGTGCCAGCAGTTTCCGGGACCCCCCCTACGAGCAGTACTTC	CASSFRDPPYEQYF
-	TRBJ2-1	-	TRBV18	TGTGCCAGCTCACCAGTTATAGGGAGAAATGAGCAGTTCTTC	CASSPVIGRNEQFF
-	TRBJ1-1	-	TRBV27	TGTGCCAGCAGCCGTGGCATGAACACTGAAGCTTTCTTT	CASSRGMNTEAFF
-	TRBJ2-7	-	TRBV5-3	TGTGCCAGATCTCAAGGTGTCTACGAGCAGTACTTC	CARSQGVYEQYF
-	TRBJ1-2	-	TRBV20-1	TGCAGTGCGCCATACTATGGCTACACCTTC	CSAPYYGYTF
-	TRBJ2-7	TRBD2	TRBV15	TGTGCCACCAGCAGAGGACTAGCGGGAGGGTACGAGCAGTACTTC	CATSRGLAGGYEQYF
-	TRBJ2-7	-	TRBV16	TGTGCCAGCAGCCAATTCGGCGAGCAGTACTTC	CASSQFGEQYF
-	TRBJ1-3	-	TRBV12-5	TGTGCTAGTGGGCCGGGACCTCAGACTGGAAACACCATATATTTT	CASGPGPQTGNTIYF
-	TRBJ2-1	-	TRBV19	TGTGCCAGTAGTCCCCCGGCGGATGAGCAGTTCTTC	CASSPPADEQFF
-	TRBJ2-7	TRBD1	TRBV27	TGTGCCAGCAGCCACTGGACAGGGGGCCTCTTACTATACGAGCAGTACTTC	CASSHWTGGLLLYEQYF
once	TRBJ2-1	-	TRBV5-1	TGCGCCAGCAGCTTGACACGGGACGTCAACAATGAGCAGTTCTTC	CASSLTRDVNNEQFF
-	TRBJ2-5	-	TRBV11-1	TGTGCCAGCAGCTTCCGGGGGCCGAGGGAGACCCAGTACTTC	CASSFRGPRETQYF
-	TRBJ1-1	-	TRBV9	TGTGCCAGCAGCGGATCAGGGAGGGAGGCTTTCTTT	CASSGSGREAFF
-	TRBJ1-5	TRBD1	TRBV5-5	TGTGCCAGCAGCATAGGACAGGGGAGCAATCAGCCCCAGCATTTT	CASSIGQGSNQPQHF
-	TRBJ2-4	-	TRBV15	TGTGCCACCAGCAGAGGGGAAAGGGTAGCCAAAAACATTCAGTACTTC	CATSRGERVAKNIQYF
-	TRBJ1-2	TRBD1	TRBV5-1	TGCGCCAGCAGCTTGGGACAGGGGAACAACTATGGCTACACCTTC	CASSLGQGNNYGYTF
-	TRBJ2-7	-	TRBV7-3	TGTGCCAGCAGCTTAGGATCCCACGAGCAGTACTTC	CASSLGSHEQYF
-	TRBJ2-4	-	TRBV5-6	TGTGCCAGCAGCTTGGTTCGGATGCTAGCCAAAAACATTCAGTACTTC	CASSLVRMLAKNIQYF
-	TRBJ1-2	TRBD1	TRBV5-1	TGCGCCAGCGGACAGGGCGGCTATGGCTACACCTTC	CASGQGGYGYTF
-	TRBJ2-7	-	TRBV5-8	TGTGCCAGCAGCTTCCGTAGCTACGAGCAGTACTTC	CASSFRSYEQYF
few	TRBJ1-1	-	TRBV7-2	TGTGCCAGCAGCTTAGTTGTGGATGGGGGTCGCGCTGAAGCTTTCTTT	CASSLVVDGGRAEAFF